This TCR beta chain was found in a study of long-term antiretroviral therapy in people with HIV. Study as a whole: By about a decade, the earliest samples predate the 2015 immediate-ART recommendation.

The assay, immunoSEQ v3.0, was run at survey level. This table comes from immunoSEQ multiplex PCR, and its TCRdb copy is limited to in-frame clones, with some not included. The sample gives about 7,000 clones, roughly three quarters of which show up once; under 25% is in the top ten. Every donor had one or more pre-ART and two or more post-ART PBMC samples. Points from the study as a whole: ART was followed by higher diversity that remained below transplant donor controls. The range of CDR3 lengths in HIV repertoires proved narrower than that found in controls.

A note on this clone: Its target is unknown.

This receptor was identified in a man in his forties with HIV. This sample comprised unsorted PBMCs, obtained 1.1 years after starting antiretroviral therapy.

Written as DNA, the CDR3 is TGTGCCATCAGTGAGTCGGCGGGGATACGGTATGGCTACACCTTC. The encoded protein is CAISESAGIRYGYTF. V and J are TRBV10-3 and TRBJ1-2, with no clear D. Germline V lookup: CDR1 ENHRY, CDR2 SYGVKD. Trimming took off 0 bases at V and 5 bases at J, with 13 bases between the two ends. The CDR3 is made up of 15 amino acids.